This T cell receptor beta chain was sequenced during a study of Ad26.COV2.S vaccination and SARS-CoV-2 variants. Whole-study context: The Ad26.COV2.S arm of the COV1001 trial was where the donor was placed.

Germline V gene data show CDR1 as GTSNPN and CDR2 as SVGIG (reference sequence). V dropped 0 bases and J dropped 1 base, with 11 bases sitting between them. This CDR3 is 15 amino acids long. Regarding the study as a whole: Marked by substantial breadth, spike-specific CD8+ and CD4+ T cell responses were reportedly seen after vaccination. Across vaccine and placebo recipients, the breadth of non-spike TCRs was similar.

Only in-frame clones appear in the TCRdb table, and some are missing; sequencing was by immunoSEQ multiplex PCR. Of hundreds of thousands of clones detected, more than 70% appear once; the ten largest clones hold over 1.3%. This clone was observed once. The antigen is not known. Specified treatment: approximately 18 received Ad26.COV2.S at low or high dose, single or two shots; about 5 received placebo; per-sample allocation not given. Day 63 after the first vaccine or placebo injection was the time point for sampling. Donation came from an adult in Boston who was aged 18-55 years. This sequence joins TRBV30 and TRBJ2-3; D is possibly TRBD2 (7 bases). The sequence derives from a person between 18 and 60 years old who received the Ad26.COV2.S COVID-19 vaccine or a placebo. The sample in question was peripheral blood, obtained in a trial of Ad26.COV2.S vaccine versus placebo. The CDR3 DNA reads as TGTGCCTGGAGTGTCGGGGGGCTTCGCACAGATACGCAGTATTTT. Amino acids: CAWSVGGLRTDTQYF.